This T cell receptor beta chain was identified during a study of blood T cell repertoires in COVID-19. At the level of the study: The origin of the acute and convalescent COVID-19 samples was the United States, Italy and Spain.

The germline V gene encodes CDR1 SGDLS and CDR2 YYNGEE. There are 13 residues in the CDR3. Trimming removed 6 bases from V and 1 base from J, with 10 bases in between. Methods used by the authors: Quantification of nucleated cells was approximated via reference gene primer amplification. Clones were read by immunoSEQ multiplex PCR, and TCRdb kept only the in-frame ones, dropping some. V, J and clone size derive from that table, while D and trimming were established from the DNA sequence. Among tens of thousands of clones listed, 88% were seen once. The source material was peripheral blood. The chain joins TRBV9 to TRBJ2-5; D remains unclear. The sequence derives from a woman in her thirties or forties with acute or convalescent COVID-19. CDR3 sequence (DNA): TGTGCCAGCAATTGGCACCCCCAAGAGACCCAGTACTTC. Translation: CASNWHPQETQYF.